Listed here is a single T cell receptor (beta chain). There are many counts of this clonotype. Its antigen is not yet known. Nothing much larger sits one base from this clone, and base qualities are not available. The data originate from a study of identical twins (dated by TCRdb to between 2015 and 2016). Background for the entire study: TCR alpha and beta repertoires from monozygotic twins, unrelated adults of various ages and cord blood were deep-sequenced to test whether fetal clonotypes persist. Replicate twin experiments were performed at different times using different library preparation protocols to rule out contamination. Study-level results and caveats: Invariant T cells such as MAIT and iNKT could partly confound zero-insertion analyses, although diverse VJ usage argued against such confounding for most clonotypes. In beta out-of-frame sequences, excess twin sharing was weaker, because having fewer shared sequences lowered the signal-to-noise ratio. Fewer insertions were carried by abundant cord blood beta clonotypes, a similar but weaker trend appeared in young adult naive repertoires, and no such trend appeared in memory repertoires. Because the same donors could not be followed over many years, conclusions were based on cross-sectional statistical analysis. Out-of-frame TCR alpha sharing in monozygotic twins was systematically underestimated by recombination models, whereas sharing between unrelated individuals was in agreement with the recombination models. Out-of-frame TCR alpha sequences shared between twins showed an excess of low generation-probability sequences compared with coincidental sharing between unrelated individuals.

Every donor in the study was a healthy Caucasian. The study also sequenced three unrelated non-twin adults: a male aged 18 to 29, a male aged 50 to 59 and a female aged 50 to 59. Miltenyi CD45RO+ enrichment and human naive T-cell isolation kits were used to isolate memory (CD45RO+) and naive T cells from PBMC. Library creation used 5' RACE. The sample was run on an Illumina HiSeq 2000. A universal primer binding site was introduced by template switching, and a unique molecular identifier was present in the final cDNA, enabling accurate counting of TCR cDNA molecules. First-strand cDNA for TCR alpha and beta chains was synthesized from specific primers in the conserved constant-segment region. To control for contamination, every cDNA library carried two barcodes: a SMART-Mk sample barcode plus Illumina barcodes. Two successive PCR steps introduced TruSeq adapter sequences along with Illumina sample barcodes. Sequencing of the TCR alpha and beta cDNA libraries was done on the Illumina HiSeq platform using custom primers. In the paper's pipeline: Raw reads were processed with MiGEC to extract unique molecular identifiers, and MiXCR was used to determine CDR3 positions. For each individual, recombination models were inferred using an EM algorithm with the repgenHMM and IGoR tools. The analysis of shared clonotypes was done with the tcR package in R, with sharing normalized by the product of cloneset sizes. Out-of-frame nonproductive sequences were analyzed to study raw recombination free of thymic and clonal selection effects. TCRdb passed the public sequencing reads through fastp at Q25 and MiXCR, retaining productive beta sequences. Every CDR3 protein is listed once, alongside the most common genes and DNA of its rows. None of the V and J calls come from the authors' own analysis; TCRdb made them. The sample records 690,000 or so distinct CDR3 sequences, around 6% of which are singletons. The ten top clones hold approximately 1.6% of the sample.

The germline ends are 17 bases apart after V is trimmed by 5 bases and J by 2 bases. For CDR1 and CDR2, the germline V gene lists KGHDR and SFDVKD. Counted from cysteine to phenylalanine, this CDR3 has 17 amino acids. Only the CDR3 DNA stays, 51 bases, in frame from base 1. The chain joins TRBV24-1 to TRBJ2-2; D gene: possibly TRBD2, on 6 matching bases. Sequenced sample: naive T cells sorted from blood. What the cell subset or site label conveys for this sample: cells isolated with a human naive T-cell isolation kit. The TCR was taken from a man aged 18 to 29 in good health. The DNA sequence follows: TGTGCCACCAGTGCCGTAGGGGAGGAAACTAACACCGGGGAGCTGTTTTTT. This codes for CATSAVGEETNTGELFF.